This TCR beta chain was captured by sequencing in a study of esophageal squamous cell carcinoma under preoperative chemotherapy. TCRdb redid the calling of the PCR reads with MiXCR, one entry per CDR3 protein. Of roughly 15,000 distinct CDR3 sequences in the sample, nearly 50% were seen once. The sample's time point: before preoperative PTX-NDP chemotherapy. This clonotype has only a few counts. The TCR originated in a human donor with esophageal squamous cell carcinoma. The donor label of this sample is uncertain. Sampling was conducted from a patient given preoperative chemotherapy.

The CDR3 DNA is TGTGCCAGCAGCTTGCCCCAAGCGGGAGTCATCACAGATACGCAGTATTTT. This encodes CASSLPQAGVITDTQYF. V gene TRBV5-4 combines with J gene TRBJ2-3; TRBD2 matches at 8 bases. The V gene's germline CDR1 is SGHNT and CDR2 YYREEE (reference sequence). J lost 2 bases, V lost 1 base, and 9 bases had no gene match. The CDR3 length is 17 residues.